These 3 T cell receptor beta chains came from one sample sequenced in a study of ipilimumab plus nivolumab after autologous stem cell transplantation. Assay: immunoSEQ multiplex PCR; the TCRdb copy retains only in-frame clones and omits some. The data contain more than 20,000 clones, around 80% of them singletons. The input for sequencing was PBMCs, taken in a trial of ipilimumab plus nivolumab as post-transplant consolidation. These receptors were collected from a male donor with diffuse large B-cell lymphoma.

The chain recombines TRBV30 with TRBJ2-7; D unresolved. Germline lookup yields CDR1 GTSNPN and CDR2 SVGIG (reference sequence). This CDR3 comprises 13 residues. The V end was cut by 0 bases, the J end by 3 bases, with 9 bases between. CDR3 in amino acids: CAWSVRQDYEQYF. DNA of the CDR3: TGTGCCTGGAGTGTACGGCAAGACTACGAGCAGTACTTC.

The chain links TRBV9 to TRBJ2-1; 8 nucleotides align to TRBD2. CDR3 length equals 17 residues. The germline gives CDR1 SGDLS, CDR2 YYNGEE. V lost 0 bases, J lost 0 bases, and 5 bases stayed unmatched. Here the CDR3 DNA reads TGTGCCAGCAGCGTAGCGGGCGGGGGGAGCTCCTACAATGAGCAGTTCTTC. It specifies CASSVAGGGSSYNEQFF.

The chain combines TRBV5-6 with TRBJ1-2; D is possibly TRBD1 (6 bases). Trimming pared 4 bases from V and 4 bases from J, leaving 14 bases between. The V gene's germline CDR1 is SGHDT and CDR2 YYEEEE. The CDR3 is made up of 14 amino acids. The CDR3 reads CASSLTGNRYGYTF. Written as DNA, the CDR3 is TGTGCCAGCAGCCTTACAGGGAACCGCTATGGCTACACCTTC.